Described below is a single T cell receptor beta chain sequence and its context. Its antigen is as yet unknown. Losses at the gene ends were 4 bases for V and 3 bases for J; bases not matched to a gene: 1. The CDR3 spans 15 residues. Germline values: CDR1 SNHLY, CDR2 FYNNEI. TCRdb reprocessed the 5' RACE reads with MiXCR, giving one entry per CDR3 protein. The data contain 550,000 or so distinct CDR3 sequences, around 21% of them singletons. This entry is derived from a study of T cells after yellow fever vaccination. Study-wide results and limits: The bulk population could contribute abundant contaminating clonotypes to FACS-sorted repertoires.

V usage is TRBV2 and J usage is TRBJ2-2, with TRBD2 identical over 11 bases. The sequence was collected from a man aged 25-45 years who received the YFV17D yellow fever vaccine. The sample was PBMCs, taken 15 days after the yellow fever booster vaccination. The CDR3 protein is CASSGLAGHTGELFF. CDR3 coding DNA: TGTGCCAGCAGTGGACTAGCGGGACACACCGGGGAGCTGTTTTTT.